The source of this TCR beta chain is a study of cytomegalovirus exposure and HLA in healthy donors. Across the whole study: Earlier findings included about 120 million unique TCR beta sequences obtained from 170 million or so T cells.

Though probably carrying unrecorded immune exposures, donors were nominally healthy at sampling. Primers included in the PCR were 60 Vbeta and 13 Jbeta primers. The method was immunoSEQ multiplex PCR; TCRdb's version includes in-frame clones alone and lacks a portion of them. This sample has under 200,000 clones, with around 77% found just once. Per germline, CDR1 SGHNT and CDR2 YYREEE (reference sequence). The CDR3 has 16 amino acids. V lost 0 bases and J 8 bases, leaving 20 bases between the germline ends. About this clone itself: What it recognizes is unknown.

Regarding the study as a whole: The classifier, whose performance was assessed in both the original and validation cohorts, reportedly diagnosed cytomegalovirus status with high specificity and sensitivity. Specificity for CMV antigens was confirmed in vitro for three of the CMV-associated chains.

The clonotype comes from a female donor in good health and CMV-seronegative. The material sequenced was PBMCs. The chain is built from TRBV5-4 and TRBJ1-2; no definite D call. The DNA for the CDR3 is TGTGCCAGCAGCTTGGCCGGAGGTCCCAATGTGGGGGGCTACACCTTC. Protein: CASSLAGGPNVGGYTF. The whole variable domain, filled in from reference TRBV5-4 and TRBJ1-2, reads ETGVTQSPTHLIKTRGQQVTLRCSSQSGHNTVSWYQQALGQGPQFIFQYYREEENGRGNFPPRFSGLQFPNYSSELNVNALELDDSALYLCASSLAGGPNVGGYTFGSGTRLTVV.